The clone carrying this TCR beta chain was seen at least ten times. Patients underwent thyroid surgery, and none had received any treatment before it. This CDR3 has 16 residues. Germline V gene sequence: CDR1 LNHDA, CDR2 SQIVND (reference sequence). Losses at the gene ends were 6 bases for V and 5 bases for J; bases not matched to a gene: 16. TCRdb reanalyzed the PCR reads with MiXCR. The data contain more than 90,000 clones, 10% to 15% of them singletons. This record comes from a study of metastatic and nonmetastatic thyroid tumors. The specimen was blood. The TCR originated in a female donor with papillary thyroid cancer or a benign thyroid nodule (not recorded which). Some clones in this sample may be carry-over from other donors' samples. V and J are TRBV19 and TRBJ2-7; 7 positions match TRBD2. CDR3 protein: CASSPKGRGRVDEQYF. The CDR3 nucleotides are TGTGCCAGTAGCCCAAAGGGGAGGGGAAGAGTTGACGAGCAGTACTTC.